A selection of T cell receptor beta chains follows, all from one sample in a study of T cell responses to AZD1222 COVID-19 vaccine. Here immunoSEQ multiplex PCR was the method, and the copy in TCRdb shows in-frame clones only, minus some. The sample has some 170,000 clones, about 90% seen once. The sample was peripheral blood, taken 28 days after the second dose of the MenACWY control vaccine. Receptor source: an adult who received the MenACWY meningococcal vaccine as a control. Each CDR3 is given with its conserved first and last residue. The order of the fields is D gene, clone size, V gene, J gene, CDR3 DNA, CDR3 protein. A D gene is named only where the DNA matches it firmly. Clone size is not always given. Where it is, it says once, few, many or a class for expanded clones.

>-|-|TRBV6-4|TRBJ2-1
TGTGCCAGCAGTGAGGGGTCCCGCGGTGAGCAGTTCTTC
CASSEGSRGEQFF
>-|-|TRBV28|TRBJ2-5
TGTGCCAGCAGTTCTGCAGAGACCCAGTACTTC
CASSSAETQYF
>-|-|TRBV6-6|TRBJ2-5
TGTGCCAGCTCCCCACCGGGAAACCAAGAGACCCAGTACTTC
CASSPPGNQETQYF
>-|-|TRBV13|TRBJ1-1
TGTGCCAGCAGCTTAAGCATGAACACTGAAGCTTTCTTT
CASSLSMNTEAFF
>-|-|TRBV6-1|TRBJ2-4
TGTGCCAGCAGTGAGGGCGTCCAAGAGGTCAACATTCAGTACTTC
CASSEGVQEVNIQYF
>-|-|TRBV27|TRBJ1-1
TGTGCCAGCAGCGGGGCGGAGAACACTGAAGCTTTCTTT
CASSGAENTEAFF
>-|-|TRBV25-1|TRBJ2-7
TGTGCCAGCGTCATAGAATACGAGCAGTACTTC
CASVIEYEQYF
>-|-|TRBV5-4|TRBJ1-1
TGTGCCAGCAGCTTCTGGGGGATGAACACTGAAGCTTTCTTT
CASSFWGMNTEAFF
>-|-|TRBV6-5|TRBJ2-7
TGTGCCAGCAGTTATCTCCAAGCTTCCTACGAGCAGTACTTC
CASSYLQASYEQYF
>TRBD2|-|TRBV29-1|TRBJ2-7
TGCAGCGTTGCGGTCACTAGCGGGAGGGAATACGAGCAGTACTTC
CSVAVTSGREYEQYF
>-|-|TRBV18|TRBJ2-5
TGTGCCAGCTCACCAGTCATGTACCAAGAGACCCAGTACTTC
CASSPVMYQETQYF
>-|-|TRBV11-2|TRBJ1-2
TGTGCCAGCAGCTTAGATCTGGTGGGGACCTATGGCTACACCTTC
CASSLDLVGTYGYTF
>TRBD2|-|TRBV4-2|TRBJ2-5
TGTGCCAGCAGCCAAGAATCTCTAGCGGGAGGCCGTGGGGAGACCCAGTACTTC
CASSQESLAGGRGETQYF
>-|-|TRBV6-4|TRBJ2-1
TGTGCCAGCAGCCGGGACCCTCACAATGAGCAGTTCTTC
CASSRDPHNEQFF
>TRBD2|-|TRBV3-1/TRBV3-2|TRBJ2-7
TGTGCCAGCAGCCTATCGGGGGGTCGTAACGAGCAGTACTTC
CASSLSGGRNEQYF
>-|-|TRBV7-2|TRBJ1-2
TGTGCCAGCAGCTTAGGCAGGGTTGGTGGCTACACCTTC
CASSLGRVGGYTF
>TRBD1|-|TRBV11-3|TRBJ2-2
TGTGCCAGCAGGGGACAGGGTGTCGCCGGGGAGCTGTTTTTT
CASRGQGVAGELFF
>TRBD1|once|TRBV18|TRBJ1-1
TGTGCCAGCTCACGCACCTCGGTAGAGGGACAGGGGAACACTGAAGCTTTCTTT
CASSRTSVEGQGNTEAFF
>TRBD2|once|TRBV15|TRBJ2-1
TGTGCCACCAGCAGAGATACACTGGGGGGGGACAATGAGCAGTTCTTC
CATSRDTLGGDNEQFF
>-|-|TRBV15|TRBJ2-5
TGTGCCACCAGCAGAGATCAAGGGACCCTAGAGACCCAGTACTTC
CATSRDQGTLETQYF
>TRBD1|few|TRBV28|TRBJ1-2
TGTGCCAGCAGTTCCTTTCAGGGGGTTCTTAACTATGGCTACACCTTC
CASSSFQGVLNYGYTF
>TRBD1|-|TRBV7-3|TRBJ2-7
TGTGCCAGCAGCGAGGGGACAGGGAGGCACGAGCAGTACTTC
CASSEGTGRHEQYF
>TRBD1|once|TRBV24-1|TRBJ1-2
TGTGCCACCAGTGAATCAGGGGGCGCTGGCTACACCTTC
CATSESGGAGYTF
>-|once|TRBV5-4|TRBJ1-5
TGTGCCAGCAGCGTGGACAGCAATAGCAATCAGCCCCAGCATTTT
CASSVDSNSNQPQHF
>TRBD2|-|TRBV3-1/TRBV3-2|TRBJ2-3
TGTGCCAGCAGCACTAGCGGGAGACCAGATACGCAGTATTTT
CASSTSGRPDTQYF
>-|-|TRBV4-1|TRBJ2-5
TGCGCCAGCAGCCAAGATCCAGGGCACCAAGAGACCCAGTACTTC
CASSQDPGHQETQYF
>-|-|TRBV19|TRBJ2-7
TGTGCCAGTAGTTTGGGACCCGGCTACGAGCAGTACTTC
CASSLGPGYEQYF
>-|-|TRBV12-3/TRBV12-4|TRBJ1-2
TGTGCCAGCAGTCCGACTCAGGCTCTGGGCTACACCTTC
CASSPTQALGYTF
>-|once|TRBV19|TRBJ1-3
TGTGCCAGTGGATCGCGATCCTCTGGAAACACCATATATTTT
CASGSRSSGNTIYF
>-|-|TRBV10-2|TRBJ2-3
TGCGCCAGCAGATTCAGGAATTTAGCGGAAAGATATACTAGCACAGATACGCAGTATTTT
CASRFRNLAERYTSTDTQYF
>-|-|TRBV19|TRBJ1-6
TGTGCCAGTAGCCTCCGGGACCCTAATTCACCCCTCCACTTT
CASSLRDPNSPLHF
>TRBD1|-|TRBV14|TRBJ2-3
TGTGCCAGCAGCTTTCTCACAGGGGGCAGGCTCGCGCAGTATTTT
CASSFLTGGRLAQYF
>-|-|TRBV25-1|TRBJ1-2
TGTGCCAGCAGTGAATTAGGCTACCTAGGCTACACCTTC
CASSELGYLGYTF
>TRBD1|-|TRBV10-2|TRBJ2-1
TGCGCCACGGGACAGGCGGGTGGGGAGCAGTTCTTC
CATGQAGGEQFF
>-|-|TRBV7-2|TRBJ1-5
TGTGCCAGCAGCCCTGGTTGGCAGCCCCAGCATTTT
CASSPGWQPQHF